The 8 T cell receptor beta chains listed next were all sequenced from one sample in a study of blood T cell repertoires in COVID-19. Sequencing was performed with immunoSEQ multiplex PCR; in TCRdb, only in-frame clones are kept and a portion is missing. The table records nearly 250,000 clones, about 82% of them present only once. The sample taken for sequencing was peripheral blood. These receptors originate from a woman of 80 years or more with COVID-19, enrolled during active disease.

The chain carries TRBV6-2 or TRBV6-3 and TRBJ1-2; 7 positions match TRBD1. CDR1 and CDR2 from the germline V gene are MNHEY and SVGEGT. J lost 8 bases, V lost 5 bases, and 11 bases had no gene match. The CDR3 has 14 residues. This CDR3 is CASSTLHRGGGYTF. The CDR3 nucleotides are TGTGCCAGCAGTACTCTCCACAGGGGAGGCGGCTACACCTTC.

V usage is TRBV28 and J usage is TRBJ2-3, with 8 bases identical to TRBD2. The CDR3 runs to 15 residues. Per the germline V gene, CDR1 is MDHEN and CDR2 is SYDVKM. Trimming removed 3 bases from V and 1 base from J; junction bases left unmatched: 3. This chain's CDR3 is CASSFSAGGTDTQYF. The CDR3 DNA sequence: TGTGCCAGCAGTTTTTCAGCGGGGGGCACAGATACGCAGTATTTT.

The chain joins TRBV2 to TRBJ2-2; D perhaps matches TRBD2 (6 bases). The germline V gene has CDR1 SNHLY and CDR2 FYNNEI. The CDR3 is made up of 13 amino acids. Trimming cost V 8 bases and J 3 bases, with 10 bases left between them. The CDR3 sequence: CASAREDTGELFF. The CDR3 DNA reads TGTGCCAGCGCCAGGGAGGACACCGGGGAGCTGTTTTTT.

This clone was picked up a small number of times. This chain links TRBV3-1 (or the pseudogene TRBV3-2) with TRBJ1-5; D perhaps matches TRBD1 (6 bases). CDR1 is LGHDT, CDR2 YNNKEL, per germline (reference sequence). The CDR3 loop spans 14 amino acids. V was pared by 4 bases and J by 4 bases, with 11 bases between. The CDR3 is CASSPGTPNQPQHF. The CDR3, as DNA: TGTGCCAGCAGCCCAGGGACACCAAATCAGCCCCAGCATTTT.

This chain links TRBV6-4 with TRBJ1-2; perhaps TRBD1 as D (5 bases). Germline V gene lookup returns CDR1 MRHNA and CDR2 SNTAGT. Trimming took off 5 bases at V and 1 base at J, with 8 bases between the two ends. CDR3 length: 13 amino acids. This CDR3 is CASSSGVNYGYTF. CDR3 nucleotide sequence: TGTGCCAGCAGTTCGGGGGTTAACTATGGCTACACCTTC.

V and J are TRBV7-3 and TRBJ2-7; TRBD2 agrees at 7 bases. CDR3 size: 17 residues. Germline values: CDR1 SGHTA, CDR2 FQGTGA. The V gene end was trimmed by 2 bases and the J gene end by 6 bases; junction bases not matched to a gene: 16. The CDR3 sequence: CASSLSSRLAAEAEQYF. The CDR3 DNA reads as TGTGCCAGCAGCTTATCATCCCGACTAGCCGCCGAGGCCGAGCAGTACTTC.

The rearrangement uses TRBV19 and TRBJ2-7; tentatively, D is TRBD1 (6 bases). The CDR3 consists of 15 residues. Germline V gene lookup returns CDR1 LNHDA and CDR2 SQIVND (reference sequence). V gave up 3 bases and J gave up 0 bases, with 12 bases separating them. CDR3: CASSMTMGASYEQYF. The CDR3 DNA reads as TGTGCCAGTAGTATGACAATGGGGGCCTCCTACGAGCAGTACTTC.

The chain employs TRBV2 and TRBJ2-2, with D unclear. Trimming took 11 bases from V and 1 from J, leaving 8 bases between them. CDR1 is SNHLY, CDR2 FYNNEI, per germline. The CDR3 consists of 12 residues. The CDR3 here is CASRQNTGELFF. CDR3 coding DNA: TGTGCCTCGAGGCAGAACACCGGGGAGCTGTTTTTT.